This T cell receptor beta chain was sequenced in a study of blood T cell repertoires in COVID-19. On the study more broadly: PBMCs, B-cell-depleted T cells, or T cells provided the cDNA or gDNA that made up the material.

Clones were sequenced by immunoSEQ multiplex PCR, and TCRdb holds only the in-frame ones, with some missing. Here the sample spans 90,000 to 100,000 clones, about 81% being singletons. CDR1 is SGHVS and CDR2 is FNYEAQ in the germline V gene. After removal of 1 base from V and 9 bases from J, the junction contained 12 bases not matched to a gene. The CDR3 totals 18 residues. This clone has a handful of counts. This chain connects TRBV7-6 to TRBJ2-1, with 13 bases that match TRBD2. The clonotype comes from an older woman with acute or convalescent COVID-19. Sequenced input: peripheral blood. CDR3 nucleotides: TGTGCCAGCAGCTTAGTACTCCCGACTAGCGGGGGGCGGAGTGAGCAGTTCTTC. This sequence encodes CASSLVLPTSGGRSEQFF.